This T cell receptor beta chain was identified in a study of T-cell reconstitution after alpha-beta-depleted transplantation in children. Study-wide results and limits: T-cell counts and diversity at one year following transplant were attributed mainly to newly produced T cells. About two months after transplant, alpha-beta T cells reportedly came from several hundred expanded graft clones. The high TCRbeta diversity at day 60 in some patients came from surviving recipient T cells and thymic progenitors.

Unique molecular identifiers were used in preparing the TCRbeta library. TCRdb re-analysed the PCR reads in MiXCR, keeping a single row per CDR3 protein. The sample includes about 200,000 distinct CDR3 sequences, around 8.4% of them seen just once. This clonotype came up many times. Its specificity is unknown. Germline V gene lookup returns CDR1 DFQATT and CDR2 SNEGSKA (reference sequence). Trimming pared 3 bases from V and 4 bases from J, leaving 6 bases between. CDR3 length equals 11 residues. The source of this sequence is a male patient aged 2 to 10 who had a stem cell transplant for acute myeloid leukemia, so the T cells may come from the graft donor. Source: PBMCs, mostly from graft donor cells, taken 360 days after TCRalphabeta/CD19-depleted stem cell transplant. The genes are TRBV20-1 and TRBJ1-2, with D hard to call. The CDR3 coding sequence is TGCAGTGCTAGTGGCCTCTATGGCTACACCTTC. Translated: CSASGLYGYTF.